This T cell receptor beta chain was captured in a study of CD4 T cells in relation to SARS-CoV-2 and coronaviruses. Study-level information: Crossreactive spike epitopes shared across donors were mapped to their HLA restriction.

V lost 4 bases, J lost 2 bases, and 17 bases lay in between. Germline assignment: CDR1 SQVTM and CDR2 ANQGSEA. The CDR3 runs 15 residues. The table lists this clone with a count of one. Its target is not known. Survey-level TCR-beta sequencing used DNA from CEF-cultured naive and memory CD4+ T cells. Sequencing used immunoSEQ multiplex PCR; TCRdb keeps in-frame clones, though not all of them. Seen here are around 30,000 clones, roughly 76% observed once, and the top ten hold 3% to 3.5%. About 10^5 naive or memory CD4+ cells were cultured with CEF peptides for roughly 10 days. The specimen was memory CD4+ T cells from PBMCs, cultured in vitro. This TCR was sampled from an adult with COVID-19. This chain links TRBV29-1 with TRBJ2-5; D gene uncertain. CDR3 region: CSVVRPRGNQETQYF. The CDR3 DNA is TGCAGCGTTGTCCGGCCCCGTGGGAATCAAGAGACCCAGTACTTC.